This entry is about one TCR beta chain. The source of the sample is a study of cytomegalovirus exposure and HLA in healthy donors. Study-level information: The 120 validation repertoires, a later analysis reported, used the same platform as the 600 to 700 first-cohort repertoires.

Sequenced by immunoSEQ multiplex PCR; TCRdb stores in-frame clones only, minus some. The table records roughly 200,000 clones, approximately 86% of them present only once. The TCR was taken from a man aged 25 to 45 in good health and CMV-seropositive. Sequencing used PBMCs.

CDR3 coding DNA: TGTGCCACAACCACCGGGGTTGAGCATGTACGTGGCTACACCTTC. It yields the protein CATTTGVEHVRGYTF. J is TRBJ1-2 and V is TRBV5-4; D is unclear. The V end was cut by 9 bases, the J end by 7 bases, with 25 bases between. Germline V gene sequence: CDR1 SGHNT, CDR2 YYREEE (reference sequence). The CDR3 consists of 15 residues.